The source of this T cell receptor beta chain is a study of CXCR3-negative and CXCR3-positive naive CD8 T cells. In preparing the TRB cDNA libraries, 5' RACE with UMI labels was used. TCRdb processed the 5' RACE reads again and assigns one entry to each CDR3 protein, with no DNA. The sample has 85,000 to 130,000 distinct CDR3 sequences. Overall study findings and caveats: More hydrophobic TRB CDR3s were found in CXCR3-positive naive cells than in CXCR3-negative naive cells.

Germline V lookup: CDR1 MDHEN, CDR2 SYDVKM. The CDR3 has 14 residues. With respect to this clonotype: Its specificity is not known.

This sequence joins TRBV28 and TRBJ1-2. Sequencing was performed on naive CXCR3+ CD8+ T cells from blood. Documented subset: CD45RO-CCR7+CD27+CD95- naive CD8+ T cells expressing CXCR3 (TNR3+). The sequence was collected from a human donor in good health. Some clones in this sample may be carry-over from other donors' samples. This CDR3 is CASSFWQSNYGYTF.